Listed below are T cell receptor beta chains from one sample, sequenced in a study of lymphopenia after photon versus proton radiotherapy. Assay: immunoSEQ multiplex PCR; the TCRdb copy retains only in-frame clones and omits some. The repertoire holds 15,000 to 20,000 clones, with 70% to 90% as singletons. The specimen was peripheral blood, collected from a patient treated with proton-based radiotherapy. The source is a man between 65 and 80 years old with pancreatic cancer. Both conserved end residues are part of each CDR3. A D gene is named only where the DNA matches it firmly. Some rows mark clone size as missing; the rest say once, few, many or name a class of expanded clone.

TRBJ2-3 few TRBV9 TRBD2 TGTGCCAGCAGCCCACCCGGACTAGCGGGACAAGATACGCAGTATTTT CASSPPGLAGQDTQYF
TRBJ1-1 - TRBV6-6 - TGTGCCAGCAGAAAGGGGGGGAGCACTGAAGCTTTCTTT CASRKGGSTEAFF
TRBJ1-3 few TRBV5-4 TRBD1 TGTGCCAGCAGCCGAGGACAGGGGGACACCATATATTTT CASSRGQGDTIYF
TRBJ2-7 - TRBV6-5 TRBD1 TGTGCCAGCAAAACACAGGGGGGTCAGGAGCAGTACTTC CASKTQGGQEQYF
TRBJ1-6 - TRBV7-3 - TGTGCCGGCAGCTTAGGGGGTCCACCCCTCCACTTT CAGSLGGPPLHF
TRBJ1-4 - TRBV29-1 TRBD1 TGCAGCGCGAGACAGGGAGGAAGTGAAAAACTGTTTTTT CSARQGGSEKLFF
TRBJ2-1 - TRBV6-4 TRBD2 TGTGCCAGCAGTTTTCAAGCGGGGGGGCTCAATGAGCAGTTCTTC CASSFQAGGLNEQFF
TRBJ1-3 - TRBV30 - TGTGCCTGGAGTGTCGGCTCTGGAAACACCATATATTTT CAWSVGSGNTIYF
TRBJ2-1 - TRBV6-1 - TGTGCCAGCAGAAGGCTACTAGGGGCCAACAATGAGCAGTTCTTC CASRRLLGANNEQFF
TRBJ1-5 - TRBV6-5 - TGTGCCAGCAGTTACTCGAATCGCGCGGGCGAGCCCCAGCATTTT CASSYSNRAGEPQHF
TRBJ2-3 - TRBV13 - TGTGCCAGCAGCTTCGGTAGCACAGATACGCAGTATTTT CASSFGSTDTQYF
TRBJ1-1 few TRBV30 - TGTGCCTGGGAAAGGAACACTGAAGCTTTCTTT CAWERNTEAFF
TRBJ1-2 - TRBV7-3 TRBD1 TGTGCCAGCAGCCCAGGGACAGCCAAGAACTATGGCTACACCTTC CASSPGTAKNYGYTF